This note documents a single TCR beta chain sequence. An end of the junction does not agree with germline; a read error may underlie this. Germline V gives CDR1 MGHDK, CDR2 SYGVNS. The CDR3 is 11 residues long. The data belong to a study of T cells after yellow fever vaccination. TCRdb reprocessed the 5' RACE reads with MiXCR, giving one entry per CDR3 protein. The sample includes more than 450,000 distinct CDR3 sequences, about a fifth of them seen just once. The sample here was PBMCs, taken approximately 22 days after the first yellow fever vaccination. The receptor's source is a man aged 18 to 30 who received the YFV17D yellow fever vaccine. The J gene is TRBJ1-3, the V gene TRBV25-1, with D hard to call. In nucleotides, the CDR3 is TGTGCCAGCAGTGATGGAAGCACCATATATTTT. Translating it yields CASSDGSTIYF.